A single sample is the source of the 20 T cell receptor beta chains below, sequenced in a study of OX40 agonist ivuxolimab in advanced cancers. The method was immunoSEQ multiplex PCR; TCRdb's version includes in-frame clones alone and lacks a portion of them. The sample includes tens of thousands of clones, 75% to 95% of them seen just once. The source material was CD4+ or CD8+ T cells sorted from blood, sampled in a trial of the OX40 agonist ivuxolimab. The receptors stem from an adult with an advanced solid tumor such as melanoma, head and neck, liver or kidney cancer.

This chain connects TRBV18 to TRBJ2-5; 14 nucleotides line up with TRBD2. The CDR3 has 16 residues. V was pared by 3 bases and J by 4 bases, with 4 bases of the junction left unmatched. CDR1 KGHSH and CDR2 LQKENI come from the germline V gene. DNA of the CDR3: TGTGCCAGCTCACCCGGGACTAGCGGGAGCTTAGAGACCCAGTACTTC. Encoded protein: CASSPGTSGSLETQYF.

The rearrangement joins TRBV27 to TRBJ2-7; tentative D call: TRBD2 (6 bases). V was clipped by 4 bases and J by 3 bases, with 16 bases between them. The germline V gene has CDR1 MNHEY and CDR2 SMNVEV (reference sequence). This CDR3 has 15 residues. Here the CDR3 DNA reads TGTGCCAGCAGTTCCCTGGGACTCGGGGGCTACGAGCAGTACTTC. This encodes CASSSLGLGGYEQYF.

V gene TRBV7-2 combines with J gene TRBJ2-7; D is unresolved. Germline CDR1 and CDR2: SGHTA and FQGNSA. CDR3 length: 13 amino acids. V lost 1 base and J lost 7, with 11 bases in between. The CDR3 DNA reads TGTGCCAGCAGCTTAGGTCCCCCTGGGGAGCAGTACTTC. It specifies CASSLGPPGEQYF.

The chain links TRBV19 to TRBJ1-2; 7 positions match TRBD1. The germline CDR1 and CDR2 sequences are LNHDA and SQIVND (reference sequence). This CDR3 spans 13 amino acids. Trimming took 5 bases from V and 3 from J; bases not matched to a gene: 3. DNA of the CDR3: TGTGCCAGTAGTGCCGGGACAGACTATGGCTACACCTTC. Translation gives CASSAGTDYGYTF.

This sequence joins TRBV5-1 and TRBJ1-1; D not certain. The CDR3 runs to 14 residues. The V end lost 4 bases, the J end lost 0 bases, and 10 bases lay between the germline ends. CDR1 SGHRS and CDR2 YFSETQ come from the germline V gene. The CDR3, as DNA: TGCGCCAGCAGCGCTATTGGGGTGAACACTGAAGCTTTCTTT. Translated, it gives CASSAIGVNTEAFF.

This sequence joins TRBV2 and TRBJ2-1; possibly TRBD1 for D (6 bases). V was cut by 6 bases and J by 6 bases, with 12 bases left in between. Per germline, CDR1 SNHLY and CDR2 FYNNEI. The CDR3 has 13 residues. CDR3 sequence (DNA): TGTGCCAGCAGCTTAACAGGGTTCAATGAGCAGTTCTTC. As protein: CASSLTGFNEQFF.

The CDR3 DNA sequence: TGCGCCAGCAGCTTGCGGGACAGGTCGCTAGCGGGAGACACCGGGGAGCTGTTTTTT. Translated, it gives CASSLRDRSLAGDTGELFF. This chain links TRBV5-1 with TRBJ2-2; 10 positions agree with TRBD2. This CDR3 has 19 residues. Germline loops: CDR1 SGHRS, CDR2 YFSETQ. Trimming cost V 1 base and J 3 bases; bases outside gene matches: 12.

The chain recombines TRBV18 with TRBJ2-7, with 9 bases matching TRBD2. Germline V gives CDR1 KGHSH, CDR2 LQKENI. With 4 bases clipped from V and 2 bases from J, the junction kept 15 bases outside the gene matches. The CDR3 is made up of 18 amino acids. The CDR3 DNA sequence: TGTGCCAGCTCACAAGCAATGACTAGCGGAGCCGCCCCCTACGAGCAGTACTTC. Encoded protein: CASSQAMTSGAAPYEQYF.

V gene TRBV2 combines with J gene TRBJ2-7, with D hard to call. V was cut by 6 bases and J by 2 bases, with 14 bases left in between. The CDR3 length is 14 residues. Germline V lookup: CDR1 SNHLY, CDR2 FYNNEI. The CDR3 sequence: CASSPDFDAYEQYF. CDR3 sequence (DNA): TGTGCCAGCAGCCCAGATTTCGACGCCTACGAGCAGTACTTC.

The chain has TRBV21-1 and TRBJ1-4; the DNA was not used to check the table's D call, TRBD1. TRBV21-1 corresponds to a pseudogene. The CDR3 totals 14 residues. In DNA, the CDR3 is TGTGCCAGAATTTCCCCCAGACATAATGAAAAACTGTTTTTT. Protein sequence: CARISPRHNEKLFF.

The rearrangement links TRBV30 to TRBJ2-7; D may be TRBD1 or TRBD2 (5 bases each). CDR1 is GTSNPN and CDR2 is SVGIG in the germline V gene (reference sequence). The CDR3 runs 13 residues. Trimming removed 3 bases at V and 2 bases at J, with 11 bases between. The CDR3 DNA follows: TGTGCCTGGAGGTGGGGGAGCGCCTACGAGCAGTACTTC. It translates to CAWRWGSAYEQYF.

The chain uses TRBV7-9 and TRBJ2-6, with TRBD2 as a possible D gene (6 bases). This CDR3 region has 18 residues. Germline CDR1 reads SEHNR; CDR2 reads FQNEAQ (reference sequence). Trimming took 6 bases from V and 3 from J, leaving 21 bases between them. This CDR3 is CASSHTVGGASGANVLTF. The CDR3 nucleotides read TGTGCCAGCAGTCACACCGTGGGGGGAGCCAGTGGGGCCAACGTCCTGACTTTC.

The rearrangement links TRBV29-1 to TRBJ1-2; 7 bases match TRBD1. The CDR3 sequence is 13 residues long. Trimming cost V 6 bases and J 0 bases; bases outside gene matches: 4. CDR1 is SQVTM, CDR2 ANQGSEA, per germline. The CDR3 reads CSVSGTANYGYTF. DNA for the CDR3: TGCAGCGTCTCCGGGACAGCTAACTATGGCTACACCTTC.

The V gene is TRBV7-9, the J gene TRBJ2-1; 12 nucleotides line up with TRBD2. The V and J ends lost 1 base and 4 bases, in that order; junction bases with no gene match: 11. The CDR3 runs 19 residues. Germline assignment: CDR1 SEHNR and CDR2 FQNEAQ (reference sequence). This CDR3 reads CASSLVLAASGRGYNEQFF. Written as DNA, the CDR3 is TGTGCCAGCAGCTTAGTTTTAGCGGCTAGCGGGAGGGGGTACAATGAGCAGTTCTTC.

A few counts support this clone. This chain joins TRBV29-1 and TRBJ2-1, with D perhaps matching TRBD2 (7 bases). From germline, CDR1 is SQVTM and CDR2 ANQGSEA. The CDR3 contains 14 residues. V was shortened by 4 bases and J by 1 base, with 11 bases between the two germline ends. This CDR3 reads CSVGGGGSYNEQFF. The CDR3 DNA reads TGCAGCGTTGGAGGGGGGGGATCCTACAATGAGCAGTTCTTC.

This rearrangement joins TRBV5-1 to TRBJ2-5; weak D call: TRBD1 (5 bases). CDR1 is SGHRS and CDR2 is YFSETQ in the germline V gene. This CDR3 is built from 17 residues. With 0 bases removed from V and 2 bases from J, the gap between germline ends came to 17 bases. CDR3 amino acids: CASSLGSGRRGQETQYF. CDR3 nucleotides: TGCGCCAGCAGCTTGGGGTCAGGGCGGCGAGGACAAGAGACCCAGTACTTC.

This sequence joins TRBV5-6 and TRBJ1-5, with 9 nucleotides matching TRBD1. Germline V CDR1 and CDR2: SGHDT, YYEEEE. There are 19 residues in the CDR3. V lost 4 bases, J lost 1 base, and 15 bases stayed unmatched. As DNA, the CDR3 is TGTGCCAGCAGCCTTTTTATGGGACAGGGAATAAGGAGCAATCAGCCCCAGCATTTT. The encoded protein is CASSLFMGQGIRSNQPQHF.

This chain joins TRBV12-5 and TRBJ2-5; perhaps TRBD1 as D (5 bases). The ends were cut back, 5 bases at V and 5 bases at J, with 12 bases in the middle. CDR3 size: 13 residues. Germline V gene lookup returns CDR1 LGHNT and CDR2 FRNRAP. The CDR3 DNA reads TGTGCTAGTGGTCCCGACAGAGAGGAGACCCAGTACTTC. The encoded protein is CASGPDREETQYF.

The chain carries TRBV4-1 and TRBJ1-1; D perhaps matches TRBD1 (5 bases). The CDR3 is made up of 15 amino acids. V was trimmed by 2 bases and J by 2 bases, leaving 12 bases between them. The germline CDR1 and CDR2 sequences are MGHRA and YSYEKL. The CDR3 spells CASSQPRDANTEAFF. The CDR3 nucleotides read TGCGCCAGCAGCCAACCCCGGGACGCCAACACTGAAGCTTTCTTT.

The chain joins TRBV12-5 to TRBJ1-5, with D perhaps TRBD1 (6 bases). Germline V gene data show CDR1 as LGHNT and CDR2 as FRNRAP. Between the trimmed V and J ends, which lost 8 bases and 4 bases, there was a span of 15 bases. The CDR3 is made up of 14 amino acids. The CDR3 DNA follows: TGTGCTAGTCAACAAAGGGGGGGGAATCAGCCCCAGCATTTT. Protein product: CASQQRGGNQPQHF. Together with reference TRBV12-5 and TRBJ1-5, the CDR3 gives the full variable domain: DARVTQTPRHKVTEMGQEVTMRCQPILGHNTVFWYRQTMMQGLELLAYFRNRAPLDDSGMPKDRFSAEMPDATLATLKIQPSEPRDSAVYFCASQQRGGNQPQHFGDGTRLSIL.